The 32 T cell receptor beta chains below all came from one sample that was sequenced in a study of blood T cell repertoires in COVID-19. The repertoire was sequenced with immunoSEQ multiplex PCR; TCRdb's copy has only in-frame clones and lacks some. The sample lists about 34,000 clones, about 74% seen once, with roughly 17% in the top ten. Sequences were obtained from peripheral blood. The receptors shown here come from a human donor in a cohort sampled during active COVID-19.

As concerns this clone: The sample contains more than one DNA sequence encoding this CDR3. This chain links TRBV30 with TRBJ1-6, with D unresolved. Germline CDR1 and CDR2: GTSNPN and SVGIG (reference sequence). V was trimmed by 3 bases and J by 0 bases, leaving 6 bases between them. This CDR3 is built from 14 residues. CDR3: CAWRPGSYNSPLHF. CDR3 coding DNA: TGTGCCTGGAGACCGGGCTCCTATAATTCACCCCTCCACTTT.

The chain has TRBV28 and TRBJ2-3, with D possibly being TRBD2 (5 bases). The CDR3 is 11 amino acids. In germline, CDR1 is MDHEN, CDR2 SYDVKM. Trimming pared 4 bases from V and 6 bases from J, leaving 5 bases between. CDR3 nucleotide sequence: TGTGCCAGCAGTTGGAGGGATACGCAGTATTTT. Encoded protein: CASSWRDTQYF.

The chain employs TRBV6-5 and TRBJ2-2; D unclear. The length of the CDR3 is 13 residues. Germline CDR1 and CDR2: MNHEY and SVGAGI. V lost 3 bases, J lost 7 bases, and 9 bases lay in between. CDR3 loop: CASSYRSGGELFF. In DNA, the CDR3 is TGTGCCAGCAGTTATAGATCAGGCGGGGAGCTGTTTTTT.

This chain links TRBV3-1 (or the pseudogene TRBV3-2) with TRBJ2-1; D gene ambiguous. The CDR3 is 17 amino acids. Looked up from germline, CDR1 is LGHDT and CDR2 is YNNKEL (reference sequence). V lost 0 bases, J lost 2 bases, and 14 bases lay in between. The CDR3 loop reads CASSQDKLFRAYNEQFF. The CDR3 DNA is TGTGCCAGCAGCCAAGATAAGTTGTTTAGAGCCTACAATGAGCAGTTCTTC.

The chain is built from TRBV15 and TRBJ2-7, with TRBD1 identical over 10 bases. V was clipped by 4 bases and J by 2 bases; unmatched bases: 2. This CDR3 is 14 amino acids long. Germline CDR1 reads LNHNV; CDR2 reads YYDKDF (reference sequence). The CDR3 loop is CATSKGQGTYEQYF. The CDR3 nucleotides read TGTGCCACCAGCAAGGGACAGGGGACCTACGAGCAGTACTTC.

This rearrangement joins TRBV10-2 to TRBJ2-3; D might be TRBD2 (5 bases). This CDR3 contains 14 residues. The germline CDR1 and CDR2 sequences are WSHSY and SAAADI. The DNA for the CDR3 is TGCGCAGCAGCGCCTAGCAGAAGCACAGATACGCAGTATTTT. Protein: CAAAPSRSTDTQYF.

In nucleotides, the CDR3 is TGTGCCAGCAGCTCCCGACTAGCAGGAAAGGAGCTGTTTTTT. Residues: CASSSRLAGKELFF. The chain employs TRBV11-2 and TRBJ2-2; 7 positions match TRBD2. J gave up 10 bases and V 4 bases, and 9 bases lay outside the gene matches. The CDR3 covers 14 residues. Looked up from germline, CDR1 is SGHAT and CDR2 is FQNNGV.

This clone showed up just once. The V call is TRBV3-1 (or the pseudogene TRBV3-2), the J call TRBJ2-3, with TRBD2 matching 12 bases. CDR1 and CDR2 from the germline V gene are LGHDT and YNNKEL (reference sequence). With 0 bases clipped from V and 6 bases from J, the junction kept 7 bases outside the gene matches. This CDR3 has 17 amino acids. The CDR3 spells CASSQDLLAGGLDTQYF. The CDR3 DNA sequence: TGTGCCAGCAGCCAAGATCTTCTAGCGGGGGGGCTGGATACGCAGTATTTT.

The CDR3: CASSFTGNTIYF. CDR3 sequence (DNA): TGTGCCAGCAGTTTCACTGGAAACACCATATATTTT. V is TRBV12-3 or TRBV12-4 and J is TRBJ1-3; D uncertain. With 3 bases removed from V and 2 bases from J, the gap between germline ends came to 2 bases. The CDR3 has 12 amino acids.

J is TRBJ2-7 and V is TRBV5-8, with D perhaps matching TRBD1 (6 bases). Looked up from germline, CDR1 is SGHTS and CDR2 is YDEGEE. V was cut by 2 bases and J by 8 bases, with 14 bases left in between. The CDR3 has 13 amino acids. Written as DNA, the CDR3 is TGTGCCAGCAGCTTTATTTCGACAGGCCAGCAGTACTTC. As protein: CASSFISTGQQYF.

In nucleotides, the CDR3 is TGTGCCAGCAGCTATCGACAGAGCAATCAGCCCCAGCATTTT. Amino acids: CASSYRQSNQPQHF. The J gene is TRBJ1-5, the V gene TRBV7-2; D perhaps matches TRBD1 (5 bases). V gave up 4 bases and J gave up 1 base, with 8 bases separating them. The CDR3 is 14 amino acids. Germline V gene sequence: CDR1 SGHTA, CDR2 FQGNSA.

This clone was recorded only once. This chain links TRBV27 with TRBJ2-4; TRBD1 aligns across 7 bases. Germline V lookup: CDR1 MNHEY, CDR2 SMNVEV (reference sequence). The V gene end was trimmed by 6 bases and the J gene end by 3 bases; junction bases not matched to a gene: 17. The CDR3 runs 18 residues. The CDR3 nucleotides are TGTGCCAGCAGATCTACAGGGGACCCAGTCCCTTACAAAAACATTCAGTACTTC. Protein product: CASRSTGDPVPYKNIQYF.

The chain is built from TRBV28 and TRBJ2-7; TRBD1 matches 9 bases. V shed 7 bases and J 11 bases; nucleotides not matched to a gene: 15. The CDR3 covers 14 residues. The germline V gene has CDR1 MDHEN and CDR2 SYDVKM. CDR3 protein: CASKLPGQGFEEYF. For the CDR3, the DNA is TGTGCCAGCAAGCTACCGGGACAGGGATTCGAAGAGTACTTC.

CDR3 amino acids: CASSYSGGLSQPQHF. The CDR3 nucleotides read TGTGCCAGCAGTTACTCGGGGGGTTTGAGTCAGCCCCAGCATTTT. The chain links TRBV6-2 or TRBV6-3 to TRBJ1-5; tentatively, D is TRBD1 (5 bases). Trimming removed 0 bases from V and 6 bases from J, with 12 bases in between. CDR1 is MNHEY, CDR2 SVGEGT, per germline. This CDR3 has 15 amino acids.

V is TRBV5-6 and J is TRBJ1-2; D is unresolved. Trimming pared 4 bases from V and 4 bases from J, leaving 14 bases between. CDR3 length equals 14 residues. Germline values: CDR1 SGHDT, CDR2 YYEEEE. The DNA of the CDR3 is TGTGCCAGCAGCGGGGTCGAAGGAGGCTATGGCTACACCTTC. Translated: CASSGVEGGYGYTF. The whole variable domain, remainder taken from reference TRBV5-6 and TRBJ1-2, is DAGVTQSPTHLIKTRGQQVTLRCSPKSGHDTVSWYQQALGQGPQFIFQYYEEEERQRGNFPDRFSGHQFPNYSSELNVNALLLGDSALYLCASSGVEGGYGYTFGSGTRLTVV.

A note on this clone: The CDR3 end shows no conserved phenylalanine or tryptophan, and so a read error is likely. The limits of the CDR3 on the DNA are not certain, so only TCRdb's listed CDR3 is given. The V call is TRBV20-1, the J call TRBJ1-1; the listed D gene, TRBD1, was not tested against the DNA. Germline V gene sequence: CDR1 DFQATT, CDR2 SNEGSKA (reference sequence). The CDR3 has 10 amino acids, counting both end residues. The CDR3: CSAEGEGFGI.

The chain joins TRBV18 to TRBJ2-7; perhaps TRBD2 as D (6 bases). In germline, CDR1 is KGHSH, CDR2 LQKENI. Trimming removed 0 bases at V and 1 base at J, with 13 bases between. The CDR3 is made up of 16 amino acids. This CDR3 is CASSPPLSSGSYEQYF. CDR3 DNA: TGTGCCAGCTCACCACCTCTTAGTAGCGGATCCTACGAGCAGTACTTC.

The rearrangement joins TRBV18 to TRBJ1-2, with 10 positions matching TRBD1. J gave up 7 bases and V 3 bases, and 11 bases lay outside the gene matches. This CDR3 has 16 amino acids. Germline V gene sequence: CDR1 KGHSH, CDR2 LQKENI. This chain's CDR3 is CASSPSTPGQGTGYTF. The CDR3 nucleotides are TGTGCCAGCTCACCCAGCACTCCGGGACAGGGGACTGGCTACACCTTC.

V gene TRBV18 combines with J gene TRBJ2-1, with TRBD2 as a possible D gene (5 bases). V dropped 1 base and J dropped 9 bases, with 13 bases sitting between them. Germline CDR1 reads KGHSH; CDR2 reads LQKENI. The CDR3 is 14 amino acids. Here the CDR3 DNA reads TGTGCCAGCTCACCACGGCGGGTCAACGGTGAGCAGTTCTTC. Encoded protein: CASSPRRVNGEQFF.

The CDR3 spells CASSLTGVGNSPLHF. CDR3 DNA: TGTGCCAGCAGCCTTACAGGGGTAGGGAATTCACCCCTCCACTTT. This sequence joins TRBV27 and TRBJ1-6; TRBD1 matches at 7 bases. Unmatched junction bases numbered 9, after V lost 6 bases and J lost 7 bases. Germline CDR1 is MNHEY and CDR2 is SMNVEV (reference sequence). The CDR3 loop spans 15 amino acids.

The rearrangement uses TRBV4-1 and TRBJ1-2; 11 positions agree with TRBD1. The CDR3 spans 17 residues. CDR1 and CDR2 (germline): MGHRA, YSYEKL. Germline trimming cut 2 bases from V and 7 bases from J; bases unmatched to any gene: 12. The CDR3 coding sequence is TGCGCCAGCAGCCAACCGGCCTCGGACAGGGGGCTGAGTGGCTACACCTTC. Translated: CASSQPASDRGLSGYTF.

The chain couples TRBV11-2 to TRBJ2-7; the D is unclear. Germline V gene lookup returns CDR1 SGHAT and CDR2 FQNNGV. This CDR3 has 11 amino acids. V was cut by 5 bases and J by 4 bases, with 6 bases left in between. In DNA form, the CDR3 reads TGTGCCAGCAGCCGGTCGTACGAGCAGTACTTC. It specifies CASSRSYEQYF.

The chain employs TRBV7-9 and TRBJ2-1, with 8 bases identical to TRBD2. The CDR3 has 18 residues. Germline assignment: CDR1 SEHNR and CDR2 FQNEAQ (reference sequence). Germline trimming cut 5 bases from V and 5 bases from J; bases unmatched to any gene: 17. CDR3 residues: CASSNQGLGLGSNNEQFF. The CDR3 region has the DNA TGTGCCAGCAGCAATCAAGGGTTGGGACTAGGGTCCAACAATGAGCAGTTCTTC. Complete variable domain (other parts from reference TRBV7-9 and TRBJ2-1): DTGVSQNPRHKITKRGQNVTFRCDPISEHNRLYWYRQTLGQGPEFLTYFQNEAQLEKSRLLSDRFSAERPKGSFSTLEIQRTEQGDSAMYLCASSNQGLGLGSNNEQFFGPGTRLTVL.

This clone was counted a single time. The rearrangement joins TRBV6-2 or TRBV6-3 to TRBJ2-7, with 9 bases matching TRBD1. With V trimmed by 0 bases and J by 6 bases, 3 bases remained unmatched. The CDR3 spans 14 residues. CDR1 MNHEY and CDR2 SVGEGT come from the germline V gene. In DNA form, the CDR3 reads TGTGCCAGCAGTTACTCGGGACAGGGCGGCGAGCAGTACTTC. Its protein product is CASSYSGQGGEQYF.

The V call is TRBV7-2, the J call TRBJ2-7; 11 positions agree with TRBD2. Trimming removed 6 bases from V and 4 bases from J; junction bases left unmatched: 5. CDR1 and CDR2 from the germline V gene are SGHTA and FQGNSA. CDR3 length equals 14 residues. The CDR3, as DNA: TGTGCCAGCAGATTGACTAGCGGGGTGTACGAGCAGTACTTC. Translated, it gives CASRLTSGVYEQYF.

J is TRBJ2-5 and V is TRBV24-1, with TRBD2 matching over 9 bases. This CDR3 has 15 amino acids. The J segment lost 4 bases and the V segment lost 9 bases, leaving 11 bases of the junction unmatched. Germline V gene lookup returns CDR1 KGHDR and CDR2 SFDVKD. CDR3 sequence (DNA): TGTGCCACCCTTATTCCTCTAGCGGGGTTAGAGACCCAGTACTTC. This codes for CATLIPLAGLETQYF.

V is TRBV28 and J is TRBJ1-2; possible D gene TRBD1, 6 bases. CDR3 size: 15 residues. Germline assignment: CDR1 MDHEN and CDR2 SYDVKM. V lost 3 bases, J lost 6 bases, and 17 bases lay in between. The CDR3: CASSFPTTGLDGYTF. CDR3 in DNA: TGTGCCAGCAGTTTCCCTACAACAGGGTTGGATGGCTACACCTTC.

J is TRBJ1-2 and V is TRBV28; D uncertain. There are 12 residues in the CDR3. V was shortened by 4 bases and J by 4 bases, with 7 bases between the two germline ends. CDR1 is MDHEN and CDR2 is SYDVKM in the germline V gene. The CDR3 is CASSSSSYGYTF. The CDR3 DNA reads TGTGCCAGCAGTTCCTCGTCCTATGGCTACACCTTC.

The chain couples TRBV6-6 to TRBJ2-5, with 7 bases that match TRBD2. The CDR3 has 12 residues. The junction had 8 bases not matched to a gene; V was cut back by 11 bases and J by 5 bases. Looked up from germline, CDR1 is MNHNY and CDR2 is SVGAGI (reference sequence). The CDR3 bases are TGTGCCGGACGGACCGGGGGGGAGACCCAGTACTTC. Translated: CAGRTGGETQYF.

This clone was seen more than once but under ten times. V and J are TRBV20-1 and TRBJ2-7; 7 nucleotides align to TRBD1. The CDR3 runs 11 residues. Germline V gene data show CDR1 as DFQATT and CDR2 as SNEGSKA (reference sequence). The junction had 3 bases not matched to a gene; V was cut back by 3 bases and J by 7 bases. This CDR3 is CSARTGLEQYF. CDR3 sequence (DNA): TGCAGTGCTAGGACAGGGTTGGAGCAGTACTTC.

V gene TRBV28 combines with J gene TRBJ2-7; D is possibly TRBD1 (6 bases). The CDR3 is 12 residues long. V lost 10 bases, J lost 2 bases, and 12 bases lay in between. Looked up from germline, CDR1 is MDHEN and CDR2 is SYDVKM. As DNA, the CDR3 is TGTGCCACAGGACAGTACCCCTACGAGCAGTACTTC. This encodes CATGQYPYEQYF.

V is TRBV5-1 and J is TRBJ1-1; 10 nucleotides align to TRBD1. CDR3 length equals 13 residues. Trimming took 8 bases from V and 4 from J; bases not matched to a gene: 5. Germline V lookup: CDR1 SGHRS, CDR2 YFSETQ. The CDR3 is CASTTGGGTEAFF. CDR3 DNA: TGCGCCAGTACGACAGGGGGCGGCACTGAAGCTTTCTTT.